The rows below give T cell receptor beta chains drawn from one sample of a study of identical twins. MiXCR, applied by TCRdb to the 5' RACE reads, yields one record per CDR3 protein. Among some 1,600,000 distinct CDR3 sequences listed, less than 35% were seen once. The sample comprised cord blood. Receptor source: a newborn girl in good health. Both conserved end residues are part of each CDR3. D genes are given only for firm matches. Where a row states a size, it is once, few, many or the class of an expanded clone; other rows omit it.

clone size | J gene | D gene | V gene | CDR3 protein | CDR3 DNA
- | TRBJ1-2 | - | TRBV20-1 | CSARPTGLADYGYTF | TGCAGTGCTAGACCTACAGGGCTGGCAGACTATGGCTACACCTTC
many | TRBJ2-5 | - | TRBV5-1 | CASSLDPSQETQYF | TGCGCCAGCAGCTTGGACCCATCCCAAGAGACCCAGTACTTC
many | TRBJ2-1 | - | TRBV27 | CASSILAYGVDEQFF | TGTGCCAGCAGTATCCTAGCGTATGGTGTCGATGAGCAGTTCTTC
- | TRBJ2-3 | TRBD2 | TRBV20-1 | CSLAERTDTQYF | TGCAGCCTAGCGGAAAGGACAGATACGCAGTATTTT
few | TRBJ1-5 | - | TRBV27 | CASSPHLTANNQPQHF | TGTGCCAGCAGTCCACACCTGACAGCTAACAATCAGCCCCAGCATTTT
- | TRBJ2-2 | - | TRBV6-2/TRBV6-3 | CASSSISPNTGELFF | TGTGCCAGCAGTTCCATTAGCCCGAACACCGGGGAGCTGTTTTTT
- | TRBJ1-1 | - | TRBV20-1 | CSARDHRNTEAFF | TGCAGTGCTAGAGATCACAGGAACACTGAAGCTTTCTTT
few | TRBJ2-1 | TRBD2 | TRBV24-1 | CATSDRAGESYNEQFF | TGTGCCACCAGTGACCGAGCGGGAGAATCCTACAATGAGCAGTTCTTC
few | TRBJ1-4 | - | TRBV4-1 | CASSQDSRGVREKLFF | TGCGCCAGCAGCCAAGATTCGAGGGGGGTACGGGAAAAACTGTTTTTT
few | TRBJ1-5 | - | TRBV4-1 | CASSQVTGSLTQHF | TGCGCCAGCAGCCAAGTGACAGGATCTTTGACCCAGCATTTT
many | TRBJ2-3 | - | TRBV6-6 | CASSRADTDTQYF | TGTGCCAGCAGTCGAGCGGACACAGATACGCAGTATTTT
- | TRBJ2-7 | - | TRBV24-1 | CATSDPGSYEQYF | TGTGCCACCAGTGATCCGGGGTCCTACGAGCAGTACTTC
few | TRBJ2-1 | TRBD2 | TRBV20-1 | CSARGGLAGGSYNEQFF | TGCAGTGCTAGGGGGGGACTAGCGGGGGGCTCCTACAATGAGCAGTTCTTC
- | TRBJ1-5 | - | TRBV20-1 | CSASRPGGEPQHF | TGCAGTGCTAGTCGGCCCGGGGGTGAGCCCCAGCATTTT
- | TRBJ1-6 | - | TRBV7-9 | CASSSRDLNSPLHF | TGTGCCAGCAGCTCCCGGGACCTTAATTCACCCCTCCACTTT
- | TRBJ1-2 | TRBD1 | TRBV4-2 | CASSQTLRGQIYGYTF | TGTGCCAGCAGCCAAACTCTCCGGGGACAGATCTATGGCTACACCTTC
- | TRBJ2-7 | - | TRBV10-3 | CAISEWTAYEQYF | TGTGCCATCAGTGAGTGGACAGCCTACGAGCAGTACTTC
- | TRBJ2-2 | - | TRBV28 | CASSLGGQDTGELFF | TGTGCCAGCAGCCTCGGGGGACAAGACACCGGGGAGCTGTTTTTT
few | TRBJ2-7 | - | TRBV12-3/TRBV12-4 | CASSPPTWTYEQYF | TGTGCCAGCAGTCCCCCGACTTGGACCTACGAGCAGTACTTC
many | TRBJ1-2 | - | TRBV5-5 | CASSRTTGSYGYTF | TGTGCCAGCAGCCGGACAACAGGGAGCTATGGCTACACCTTC
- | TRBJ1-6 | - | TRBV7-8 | CASSLVSQVNSPLHF | TGTGCCAGCAGCTTAGTCTCCCAGGTTAATTCACCCCTCCACTTT
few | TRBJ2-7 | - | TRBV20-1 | CSAPPESYEQYF | TGCAGTGCCCCGCCTGAGTCCTACGAGCAGTACTTC
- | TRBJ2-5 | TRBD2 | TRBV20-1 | CSARFGSGGETQYF | TGCAGTGCTAGGTTCGGTAGCGGGGGAGAGACCCAGTACTTC
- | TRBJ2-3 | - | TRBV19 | CASSIGARSDTQYF | TGTGCCAGTAGTATAGGGGCTCGGTCGGATACGCAGTATTTT
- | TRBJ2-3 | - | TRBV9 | CASSVGRRGWTSTDTQYF | TGTGCCAGCAGCGTAGGAAGGAGGGGTTGGACTAGCACAGATACGCAGTATTTT
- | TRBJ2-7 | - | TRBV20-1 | CSAIGLASYEQYF | TGCAGTGCCATAGGACTTGCGTCCTACGAGCAGTACTTC
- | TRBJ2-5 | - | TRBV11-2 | CASSLPPWVTRPETQYF | TGTGCCAGCAGCTTACCTCCCTGGGTGACACGCCCCGAGACCCAGTACTTC
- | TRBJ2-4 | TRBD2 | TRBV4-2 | CASSQVAGTNRNEQYF | TGTGCCAGCAGCCAAGTAGCCGGGACTAACCGCAATGAGCAGTACTTC
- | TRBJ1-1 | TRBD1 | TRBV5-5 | CASSSPPGQGNTEAFF | TGTGCCAGCAGCTCCCCTCCGGGACAGGGGAACACTGAAGCTTTCTTT
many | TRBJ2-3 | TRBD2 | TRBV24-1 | CATSDLPNFGTSGPTDTQYF | TGTGCCACCAGTGATTTGCCGAACTTCGGGACTAGCGGACCCACAGATACGCAGTATTTT
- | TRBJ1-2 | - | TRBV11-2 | CASGDYKGKPNYGYTF | TGTGCCAGCGGCGACTACAAGGGCAAACCTAACTATGGCTACACCTTC
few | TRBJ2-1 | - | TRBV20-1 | CSASVGTGTYNEQFF | TGCAGTGCTAGTGTAGGCACGGGAACCTACAATGAGCAGTTCTTC
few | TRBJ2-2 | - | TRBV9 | CASSADPSNTGELFF | TGTGCCAGCAGCGCCGACCCTTCCAACACCGGGGAGCTGTTTTTT
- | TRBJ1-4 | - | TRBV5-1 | CASSPQGWKGRNEKLFF | TGCGCCAGCAGCCCGCAGGGGTGGAAAGGTCGTAATGAAAAACTGTTTTTT
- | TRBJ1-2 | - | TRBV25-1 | CASSAGTAQGLYGYTF | TGTGCCAGCAGTGCAGGGACCGCTCAGGGGCTCTATGGCTACACCTTC
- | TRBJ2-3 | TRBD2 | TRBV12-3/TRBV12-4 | CASSIVGLAGPDTRYF | TGTGCCAGCAGTATCGTGGGACTAGCGGGACCGGATACGCGGTATTTT
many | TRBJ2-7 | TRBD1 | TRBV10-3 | CAISESGTGSHEQYF | TGTGCCATCAGTGAGTCCGGGACAGGGTCCCACGAGCAGTACTTC
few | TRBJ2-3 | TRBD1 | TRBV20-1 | CSASHGTGVADTQYF | TGCAGTGCTAGCCACGGGACAGGGGTTGCGGATACGCAGTATTTT
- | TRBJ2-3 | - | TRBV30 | CAWTGGASTDTQYF | TGTGCCTGGACTGGGGGCGCCAGCACAGATACGCAGTATTTT
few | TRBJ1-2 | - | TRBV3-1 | CASSHSPLAGPNGYTF | TGTGCCAGCAGCCATTCCCCTTTGGCAGGCCCTAATGGCTACACCTTC
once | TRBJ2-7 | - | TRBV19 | CASSGLRENNEQYF | TGTGCCAGTAGTGGACTCAGGGAAAACAATGAGCAGTACTTC
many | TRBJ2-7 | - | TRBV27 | CASGVQGYEQYF | TGTGCCAGTGGAGTCCAGGGCTACGAGCAGTACTTC
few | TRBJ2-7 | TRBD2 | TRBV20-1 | CSALLAPYEQYF | TGCAGTGCTCTACTAGCGCCTTACGAGCAGTACTTC
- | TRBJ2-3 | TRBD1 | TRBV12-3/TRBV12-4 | CASSWTGQRTDTQYF | TGTGCCAGCAGCTGGACGGGACAGCGCACAGATACGCAGTATTTT
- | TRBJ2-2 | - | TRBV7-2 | CASSLRIRINTGELFF | TGTGCCAGCAGCCTGAGGATCAGAATTAACACCGGGGAGCTGTTTTTT
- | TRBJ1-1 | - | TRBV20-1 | CSASPRTEAFF | TGCAGTGCTAGCCCCCGGACTGAAGCTTTCTTT
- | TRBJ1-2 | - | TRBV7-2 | CASSLGGSGGFYGYTF | TGTGCCAGCAGCTTAGGGGGCAGTGGGGGGTTCTATGGCTACACCTTC
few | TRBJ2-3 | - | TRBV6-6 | CASSDREGADTQYF | TGTGCCAGCAGCGACAGGGAGGGCGCAGATACGCAGTATTTT
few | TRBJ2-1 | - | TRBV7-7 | CASSLGPSAYNEQFF | TGTGCTAGCAGCTTAGGTCCTAGCGCCTACAATGAGCAGTTCTTC
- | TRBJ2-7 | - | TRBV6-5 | CASSYRRGSYEQYF | TGTGCCAGCAGTTACCGGCGTGGATCCTACGAGCAGTACTTC
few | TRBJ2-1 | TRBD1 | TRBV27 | CASSRGLRDEQFF | TGTGCCAGCAGCAGGGGGTTGAGGGATGAGCAGTTCTTC
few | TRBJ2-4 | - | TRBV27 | CATGHPAKNIQYF | TGTGCCACCGGACACCCAGCCAAAAACATTCAGTACTTC